Sequencing of this T cell receptor beta chain was carried out in a study of blood T cell repertoires in COVID-19. Study-wide background: Acute-phase and convalescent COVID-19 samples originated in the United States, Italy and Spain. T cells, B-cell-depleted T cells, or PBMCs provided the cDNA or gDNA that served as material.

In the original processing: Estimation of nucleated cell counts was performed using reference gene primer amplification. TCRdb keeps only in-frame clones here, not all; method: immunoSEQ multiplex PCR. Clonal size and the V and J genes are those of that table, whereas D and trimming came from the DNA. The sample carries roughly 170,000 clones, 80% to 90% recorded once. From germline, CDR1 is SGHTS and CDR2 YDEGEE. The CDR3 is 12 residues long. J gave up 15 bases and V 0 bases, and 6 bases lay outside the gene matches. Sample: peripheral blood. The receptor was derived from a man aged 65 to 85 with active or convalescent COVID-19. J is TRBJ2-4 and V is TRBV5-8; 7 positions agree with TRBD1. The CDR3: CASSLERGPPYF. The CDR3 DNA reads as TGTGCCAGCAGCTTGGAGAGGGGGCCCCCGTACTTC.